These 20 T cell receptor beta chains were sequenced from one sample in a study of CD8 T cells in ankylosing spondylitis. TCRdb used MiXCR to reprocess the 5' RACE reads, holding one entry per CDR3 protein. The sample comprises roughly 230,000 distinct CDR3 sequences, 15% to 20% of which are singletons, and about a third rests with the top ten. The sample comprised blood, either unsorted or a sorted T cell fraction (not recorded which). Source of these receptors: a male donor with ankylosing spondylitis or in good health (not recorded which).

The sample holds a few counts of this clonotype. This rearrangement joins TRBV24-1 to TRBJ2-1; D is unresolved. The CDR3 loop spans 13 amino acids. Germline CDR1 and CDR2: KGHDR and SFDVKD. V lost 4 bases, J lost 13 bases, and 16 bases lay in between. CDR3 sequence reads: CATSDSNFPPQFF. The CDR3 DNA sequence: TGTGCCACCAGTGACTCCAACTTTCCCCCTCAGTTCTTC.

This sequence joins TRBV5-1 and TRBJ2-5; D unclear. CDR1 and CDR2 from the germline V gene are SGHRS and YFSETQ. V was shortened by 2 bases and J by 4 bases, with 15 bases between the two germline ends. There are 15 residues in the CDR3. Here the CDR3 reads CASSLGPLLGETQYF. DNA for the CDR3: TGCGCCAGCAGCTTAGGTCCACTCCTGGGAGAGACCCAGTACTTC.

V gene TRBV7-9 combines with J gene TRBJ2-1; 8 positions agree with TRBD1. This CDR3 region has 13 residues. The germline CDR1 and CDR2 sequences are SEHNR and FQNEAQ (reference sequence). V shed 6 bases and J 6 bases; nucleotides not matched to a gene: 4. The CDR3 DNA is TGTGCCAGCAGGGAACAGGGGGGCAATGAGCAGTTCTTC. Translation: CASREQGGNEQFF.

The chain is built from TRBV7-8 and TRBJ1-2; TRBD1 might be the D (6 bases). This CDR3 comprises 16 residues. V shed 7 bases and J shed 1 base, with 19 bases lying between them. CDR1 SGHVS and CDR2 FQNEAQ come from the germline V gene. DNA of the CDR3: TGTGCCAGCACACGGGGGGGCGGAGCGGATAACTATGGCTACACCTTC. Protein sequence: CASTRGGGADNYGYTF.

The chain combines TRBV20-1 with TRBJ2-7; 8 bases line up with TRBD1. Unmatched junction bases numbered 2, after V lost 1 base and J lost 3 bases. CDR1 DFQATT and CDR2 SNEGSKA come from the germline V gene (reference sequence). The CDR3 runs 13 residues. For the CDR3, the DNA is TGCAGTGCTAGAGTACAGGGGGACTACGAGCAGTACTTC. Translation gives CSARVQGDYEQYF.

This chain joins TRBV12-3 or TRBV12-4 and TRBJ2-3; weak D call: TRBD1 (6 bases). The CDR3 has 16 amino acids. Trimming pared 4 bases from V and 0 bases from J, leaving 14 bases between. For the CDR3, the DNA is TGTGCCAGCAGTTCCGTCATGGGGGCTAGCACAGATACGCAGTATTTT. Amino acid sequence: CASSSVMGASTDTQYF.

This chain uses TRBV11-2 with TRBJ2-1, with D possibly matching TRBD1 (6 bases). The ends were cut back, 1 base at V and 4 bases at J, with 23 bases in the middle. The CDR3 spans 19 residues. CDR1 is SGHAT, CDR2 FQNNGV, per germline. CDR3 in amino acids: CASSLVGGIPGTPYNEQFF. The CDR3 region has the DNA TGTGCCAGCAGCTTAGTAGGGGGAATTCCCGGGACCCCATACAATGAGCAGTTCTTC. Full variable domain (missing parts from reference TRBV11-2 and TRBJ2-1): EAGVAQSPRYKIIEKRQSVAFWCNPISGHATLYWYQQILGQGPKLLIQFQNNGVVDDSQLPKDRFSAERLKGVDSTLKIQPAKLEDSAVYLCASSLVGGIPGTPYNEQFFGPGTRLTVL.

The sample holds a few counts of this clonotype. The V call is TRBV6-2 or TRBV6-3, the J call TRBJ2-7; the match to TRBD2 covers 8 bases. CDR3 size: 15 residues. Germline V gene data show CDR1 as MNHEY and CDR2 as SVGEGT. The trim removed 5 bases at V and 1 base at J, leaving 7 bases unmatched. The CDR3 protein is CASSQGLAWSYEQYF. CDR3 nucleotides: TGTGCCAGCAGTCAAGGACTAGCCTGGTCCTACGAGCAGTACTTC.

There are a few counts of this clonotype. The CDR3 DNA reads TGCAGTGCACAAACCGGGGCCTCCTACGAGCAGTACTTC. Translating it yields CSAQTGASYEQYF. The V and J genes are TRBV20-1 and TRBJ2-7; D possibly uses TRBD1 or TRBD2 (5 bases each). This CDR3 region has 13 residues. Trimming left V 6 bases short and J 0 bases short, with 12 bases between. In germline, CDR1 is DFQATT, CDR2 SNEGSKA (reference sequence).

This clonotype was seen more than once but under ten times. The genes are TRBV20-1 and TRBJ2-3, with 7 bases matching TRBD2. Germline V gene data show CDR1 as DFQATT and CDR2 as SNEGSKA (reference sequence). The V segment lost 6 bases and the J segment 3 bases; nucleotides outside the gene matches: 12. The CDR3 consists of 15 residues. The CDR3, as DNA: TGCAGTGCCCACCCGGCGGGAGTTATTACAGATACGCAGTATTTT. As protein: CSAHPAGVITDTQYF.

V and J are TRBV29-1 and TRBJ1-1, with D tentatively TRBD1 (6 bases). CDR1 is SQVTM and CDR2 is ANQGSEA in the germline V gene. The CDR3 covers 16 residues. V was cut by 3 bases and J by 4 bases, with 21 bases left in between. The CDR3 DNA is TGCAGCGTTGAGGGCATTTGGGGTGAAGGGGGCACTGAAGCTTTCTTT. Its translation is CSVEGIWGEGGTEAFF.

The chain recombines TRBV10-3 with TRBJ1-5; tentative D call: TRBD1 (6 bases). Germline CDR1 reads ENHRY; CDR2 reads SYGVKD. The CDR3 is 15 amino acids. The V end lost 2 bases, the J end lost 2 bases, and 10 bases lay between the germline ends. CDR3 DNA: TGTGCCATCAGTGAGGGGGGGCTAGGCAATCAGCCCCAGCATTTT. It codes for CAISEGGLGNQPQHF.

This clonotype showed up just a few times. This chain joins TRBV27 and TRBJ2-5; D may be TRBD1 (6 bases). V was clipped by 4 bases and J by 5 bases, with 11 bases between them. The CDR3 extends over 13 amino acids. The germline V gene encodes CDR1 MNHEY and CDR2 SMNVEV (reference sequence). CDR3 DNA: TGTGCCAGCAGTTATGGGGGCGAGGAGACCCAGTACTTC. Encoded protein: CASSYGGEETQYF.

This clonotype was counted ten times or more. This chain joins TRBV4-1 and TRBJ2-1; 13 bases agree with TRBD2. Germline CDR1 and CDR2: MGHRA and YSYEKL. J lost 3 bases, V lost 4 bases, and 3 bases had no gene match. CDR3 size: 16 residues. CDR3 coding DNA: TGCGCCAGCAGCCTGGGACTAGCGGGAAACTACAATGAGCAGTTCTTC. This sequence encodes CASSLGLAGNYNEQFF.

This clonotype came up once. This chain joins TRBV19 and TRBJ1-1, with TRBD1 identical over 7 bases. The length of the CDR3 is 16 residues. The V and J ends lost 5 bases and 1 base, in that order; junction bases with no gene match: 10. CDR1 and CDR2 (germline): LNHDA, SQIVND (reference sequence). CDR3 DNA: TGTGCCAGTAGTGCACCAGAGGGGGCTCCGAACACTGAAGCTTTCTTT. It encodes CASSAPEGAPNTEAFF.

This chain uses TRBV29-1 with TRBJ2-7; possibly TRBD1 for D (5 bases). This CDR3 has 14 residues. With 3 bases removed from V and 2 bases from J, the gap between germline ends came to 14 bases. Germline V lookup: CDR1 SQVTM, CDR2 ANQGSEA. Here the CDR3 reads CSVEGPVYPYEQYF. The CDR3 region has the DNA TGCAGCGTTGAGGGGCCGGTATATCCCTACGAGCAGTACTTC.

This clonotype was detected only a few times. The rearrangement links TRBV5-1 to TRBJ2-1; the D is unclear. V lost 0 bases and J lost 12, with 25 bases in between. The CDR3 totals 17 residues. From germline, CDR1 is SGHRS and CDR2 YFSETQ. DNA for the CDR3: TGCGCCAGCAGCTTGGAAGTGGCCCCCCAGATGGGTAGAGGGCAGTTCTTC. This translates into CASSLEVAPQMGRGQFF.

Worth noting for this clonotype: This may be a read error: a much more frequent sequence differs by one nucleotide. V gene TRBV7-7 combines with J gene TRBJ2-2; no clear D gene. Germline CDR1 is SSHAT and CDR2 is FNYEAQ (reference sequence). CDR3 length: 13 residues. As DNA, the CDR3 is TGTGCTAGCAGCTTGCGGTTGACCGGGGAGCTGTTTTTT. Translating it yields CASSLRLTGELFF.

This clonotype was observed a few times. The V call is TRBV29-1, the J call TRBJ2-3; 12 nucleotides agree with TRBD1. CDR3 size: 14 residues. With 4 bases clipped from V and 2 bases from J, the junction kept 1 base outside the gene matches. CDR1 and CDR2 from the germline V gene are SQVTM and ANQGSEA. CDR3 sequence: CSVGGQGATDTQYF. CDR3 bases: TGCAGCGTTGGGGGACAGGGGGCCACAGATACGCAGTATTTT.

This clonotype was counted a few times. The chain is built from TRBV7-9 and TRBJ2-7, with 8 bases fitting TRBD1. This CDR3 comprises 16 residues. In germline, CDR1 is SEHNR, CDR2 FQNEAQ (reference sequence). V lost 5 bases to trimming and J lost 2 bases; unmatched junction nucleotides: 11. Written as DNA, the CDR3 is TGTGCCAGCAGCCCCGCGACAGGGGTGAAACCCTACGAGCAGTACTTC. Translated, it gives CASSPATGVKPYEQYF. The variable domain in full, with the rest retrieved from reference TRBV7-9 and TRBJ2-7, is DTGVSQNPRHKITKRGQNVTFRCDPISEHNRLYWYRQTLGQGPEFLTYFQNEAQLEKSRLLSDRFSAERPKGSFSTLEIQRTEQGDSAMYLCASSPATGVKPYEQYFGPGTRLTVT.